The source of this TCR beta chain is a study of shared T cell receptors in the human thymus. Clones were read by immunoSEQ multiplex PCR, and TCRdb kept only the in-frame ones, dropping some. The sample has about 660,000 clones; around nine tenths are singletons. This same sample was also part of a study on human thymus T cells. That source notes: The donors were infants in Finland with congenital heart defects, otherwise immunologically healthy.

Input material: thymocytes. The receptor was derived from a boy in the first two years of life with a congenital heart defect.

The CDR3 loop reads CASSYLEGQYF. The CDR3 DNA is TGTGCCAGCAGTTACCTCGAGGGGCAGTACTTC. This rearrangement joins TRBV6-6 to TRBJ2-7, with D possibly being TRBD2 (5 bases). The CDR3 runs to 11 residues. Germline CDR1 is MNHNY and CDR2 is SVGAGI (reference sequence). Trimming took 2 bases from V and 9 from J, leaving 8 bases between them.